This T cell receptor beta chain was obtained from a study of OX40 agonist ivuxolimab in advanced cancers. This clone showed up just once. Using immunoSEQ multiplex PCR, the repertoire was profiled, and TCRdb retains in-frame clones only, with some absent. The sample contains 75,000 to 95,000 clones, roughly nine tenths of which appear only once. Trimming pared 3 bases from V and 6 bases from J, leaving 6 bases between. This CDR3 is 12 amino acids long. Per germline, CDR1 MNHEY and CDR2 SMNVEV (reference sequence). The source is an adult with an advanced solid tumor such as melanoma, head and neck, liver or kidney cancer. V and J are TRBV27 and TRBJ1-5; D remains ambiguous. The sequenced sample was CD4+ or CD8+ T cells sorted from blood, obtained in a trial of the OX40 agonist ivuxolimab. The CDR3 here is CASSFSSQPQHF. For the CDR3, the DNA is TGTGCCAGCAGTTTTTCCAGTCAGCCCCAGCATTTT.